The rows below give T cell receptor beta chains drawn from one sample of a study of T cell repertoires in cytomegalovirus infection. Their recognized antigens are unknown. TCRdb re-called the reads through MiXCR, storing one row per CDR3 protein. The sample includes a few hundred thousand distinct CDR3 sequences, 40% seen only once; the top ten take around 46%. This sample comprised cultured PBMCs, obtained from culture after CMV antigen stimulation. Receptor source: a human donor in good health (CMV status not recorded). Some clones in this sample may be carry-over from other donors' samples. Both conserved end residues are part of each CDR3. D genes are given only for firm matches. Size tells how often a clone was seen (once, few, many) or the class of an expanded clone, and some rows leave it out.

j_call,d_call,v_call,clone_size,cdr3_aa,cdr3_nt
TRBJ2-7,TRBD1,TRBV12-3/TRBV12-4,once,CASSLTLGQGYEQYF,TGTGCCAGCAGTTTAACCCTTGGACAGGGATACGAGCAGTACTTC
TRBJ1-3,.,TRBV5-4,few,CASSSPGAGGNTIYF,TGTGCCAGCAGCTCCCCCGGGGCCGGAGGAAACACCATATATTTT
TRBJ1-2,TRBD1,TRBV5-5,few,CASSWDRNYGYTF,TGTGCCAGCAGCTGGGACAGAAACTATGGCTACACCTTC
TRBJ2-7,TRBD1,TRBV3-1,.,CASSHRDRDDEQYF,TGTGCCAGCAGCCACCGGGACAGGGACGACGAGCAGTACTTC
TRBJ2-2,TRBD2,TRBV2,.,CASSELRLAGRLSTGELFF,TGTGCCAGCAGTGAGCTGAGACTAGCGGGAAGGTTAAGCACCGGGGAGCTGTTTTTT
TRBJ2-3,.,TRBV5-1,.,CASSRGEGLDTQYF,TGCGCCAGCAGCAGGGGCGAAGGACTGGATACGCAGTATTTT
TRBJ2-7,TRBD2,TRBV6-2/TRBV6-3,few,CASSPRGTSDLIEQYF,TGTGCCAGCAGTCCCCGGGGGACTAGCGATCTGATCGAGCAGTACTTC
TRBJ2-1,.,TRBV7-9,.,CASSLTGTGGNEQFF,TGTGCCAGCAGCCTGACAGGGACCGGAGGGAATGAGCAGTTCTTC
TRBJ1-2,.,TRBV6-6,.,CASSPAYGYTF,TGTGCCAGCAGTCCAGCATATGGCTACACCTTC
TRBJ2-1,.,TRBV10-3,.,CAISEGSVMGNEQFF,TGTGCCATCAGTGAGGGGTCGGTAATGGGGAATGAGCAGTTCTTC
TRBJ2-3,TRBD2,TRBV19,.,CATPGRGVTTDTQYF,TGTGCCACCCCGGGCCGGGGGGTTACCACAGATACGCAGTATTTT
TRBJ2-1,TRBD2,TRBV2,.,CASSQRTSDPFF,TGTGCCAGCTCACAGAGGACTAGCGACCCGTTCTTC
TRBJ2-1,TRBD2,TRBV7-9,few,CASSSRGGTSRNEQFF,TGTGCCAGCAGCTCCAGGGGAGGGACTAGCAGAAATGAGCAGTTCTTC
TRBJ1-1,.,TRBV2,.,CAGTMTSTEAFF,TGTGCCGGCACCATGACGAGCACTGAAGCTTTCTTT
TRBJ1-5,.,TRBV19,.,CASSIEGPGGQPQHF,TGTGCCAGTAGTATAGAGGGGCCTGGGGGTCAGCCCCAGCATTTT
TRBJ1-5,TRBD1,TRBV28,few,CASSLAGQGRDQPQHF,TGTGCCAGCAGTTTGGCTGGACAGGGCCGGGATCAGCCCCAGCATTTT
TRBJ2-7,.,TRBV19,.,CASRDGVEQYF,TGTGCCAGTCGTGACGGAGTGGAGCAGTACTTC
TRBJ1-3,.,TRBV7-2,.,CASSRISTGVGNTIYF,TGTGCCAGCAGCCGAATATCCACGGGCGTCGGAAACACCATATATTTT
TRBJ1-1,.,TRBV18,.,CASSPPPGDTEAFF,TGTGCCAGCTCACCACCTCCCGGTGACACTGAAGCTTTCTTT
TRBJ1-6,.,TRBV2,.,CASNIKGGTSPLHF,TGTGCCAGCAATATAAAGGGGGGGACCTCACCCCTCCACTTT
TRBJ2-2,.,TRBV11-2,.,CASSLGKGQPHRELFF,TGTGCCAGCAGCTTAGGAAAGGGGCAGCCACACCGGGAGCTGTTTTTT
TRBJ2-7,.,TRBV7-8,.,CASSLERRQAPYYYEQYF,TGTGCCAGCAGCTTAGAACGAAGACAGGCCCCCTACTACTACGAGCAGTACTTC
TRBJ2-7,.,TRBV6-1,.,CASRMRSQYEQYF,TGTGCCAGCAGGATGCGGTCCCAATACGAGCAGTACTTC
TRBJ2-3,TRBD1,TRBV12-3/TRBV12-4,.,CASSLLTGSTDTQYF,TGTGCCAGCAGTCTTTTGACAGGGAGCACAGATACGCAGTATTTT
TRBJ1-5,TRBD1,TRBV6-2/TRBV6-3,.,CASRSGGSRNQPQHF,TGTGCCAGCCGCTCAGGGGGGTCCCGCAATCAGCCCCAGCATTTT
TRBJ2-7,TRBD2,TRBV2,few,CASSGGSYEQYF,TGTGCCAGTAGCGGGGGCTCCTACGAGCAGTACTTC
TRBJ1-4,.,TRBV7-3,.,CASSLRTGESEKLFF,TGTGCCAGCAGCTTAAGAACGGGAGAGAGTGAAAAACTGTTTTTT
TRBJ2-7,.,TRBV2,.,CASITPRGGPIEQYF,TGTGCCAGCATTACGCCGAGGGGGGGCCCGATCGAGCAGTACTTC
TRBJ2-7,TRBD2,TRBV12-3/TRBV12-4,few,CASTSLAGDLYEQYF,TGTGCCAGCACAAGTCTAGCGGGGGATCTCTACGAGCAGTACTTC
TRBJ2-5,.,TRBV7-6,many,CASSLEGGGETQYF,TGTGCCAGCAGCTTAGAAGGAGGGGGGGAGACCCAGTACTTC
TRBJ2-1,TRBD2,TRBV24-1,once,CATSEVEKAGAYNEQFF,TGTGCCACCAGTGAAGTAGAGAAAGCGGGGGCATACAATGAGCAGTTCTTC
TRBJ2-3,TRBD2,TRBV7-2,many,CASSLVASGARVTQYF,TGTGCCAGCAGCTTAGTCGCTAGCGGAGCCAGGGTTACGCAGTATTTT
TRBJ2-3,.,TRBV6-5,.,CASRTGLFLSTDTQYF,TGTGCCAGCAGGACTGGACTGTTCCTTAGCACAGATACGCAGTATTTT
TRBJ1-6,.,TRBV6-1,.,CASSENVYNSPLHF,TGTGCCAGCAGTGAAAACGTCTATAATTCACCCCTCCACTTT
TRBJ2-5,.,TRBV10-3,few,CAHRATAQETQYF,TGTGCCCACCGAGCAACAGCTCAAGAGACCCAGTACTTC
TRBJ2-2,TRBD2,TRBV7-6,few,CASSPRGMAGELFF,TGTGCCAGCAGCCCGCGGGGGATGGCCGGGGAGCTGTTTTTT
TRBJ2-7,TRBD1,TRBV5-6,.,CASSGYRGLAHEQYF,TGTGCCAGCAGCGGTTACAGGGGGCTAGCCCACGAGCAGTACTTC
TRBJ2-4,.,TRBV7-8,few,CASRPGRGMAKNIQYF,TGTGCCAGCAGACCCGGACGAGGGATGGCCAAAAACATTCAGTACTTC
TRBJ1-5,.,TRBV15,.,CATSRGRQNQPQHF,TGTGCCACCAGCCGGGGCCGCCAGAATCAGCCCCAGCATTTT
TRBJ2-2,.,TRBV7-8,.,CASKRGGYTGELFF,TGTGCCAGCAAGAGGGGCGGCTACACCGGGGAGCTGTTTTTT
TRBJ2-7,.,TRBV7-2,few,CASSLQTGLYEQYF,TGTGCCAGCAGCCTCCAAACGGGACTCTACGAGCAGTACTTC
TRBJ1-1,.,TRBV11-2,.,CASSRLEGNTEAFF,TGTGCCAGCAGCCGATTGGAGGGAAACACTGAAGCTTTCTTT
TRBJ1-3,TRBD1,TRBV20-1,.,CSAREGTGWDTIYF,TGCAGTGCTAGAGAAGGGACAGGCTGGGACACCATATATTTT
TRBJ2-7,TRBD2,TRBV7-2,many,CASSRGLASNEQYF,TGTGCCAGCAGCCGAGGACTAGCTTCGAACGAGCAGTACTTC
TRBJ2-3,TRBD2,TRBV7-2,few,CASSYRLAGDTQYF,TGTGCCAGCAGTTATCGACTAGCAGGAGATACGCAGTATTTT
TRBJ1-4,TRBD1,TRBV7-2,.,CASSYTGTGGEKLFF,TGTGCCAGCAGCTACACCGGGACAGGGGGAGAAAAACTGTTTTTT
TRBJ2-5,TRBD1,TRBV7-2,.,CASSLYQDRAETQYF,TGTGCCAGCAGCTTATACCAAGACAGGGCGGAGACCCAGTACTTC
TRBJ1-1,.,TRBV5-1,few,CASSQLGVSENTEAFF,TGCGCCAGCAGCCAACTAGGGGTCTCGGAGAACACTGAAGCTTTCTTT
TRBJ2-5,.,TRBV6-2/TRBV6-3,once,CATTLVGASAEQETQYF,TGTGCCACCACGCTCGTGGGAGCTTCAGCTGAACAAGAGACCCAGTACTTC
TRBJ2-3,.,TRBV20-1,.,CSASRAPYTQYF,TGCAGTGCTAGTAGGGCTCCATATACGCAGTATTTT
TRBJ1-3,.,TRBV5-1,few,CASSTVSGNTIYF,TGCGCCAGCAGTACGGTCTCTGGAAACACCATATATTTT
TRBJ2-6,.,TRBV7-8,.,CASSSGGVLTF,TGTGCCAGCAGCTCCGGCGGAGTCCTGACTTTC
TRBJ2-1,.,TRBV7-2,many,CASSLVNTNEQFF,TGTGCCAGCAGCTTAGTTAACACCAATGAGCAGTTCTTC
TRBJ1-6,.,TRBV12-3/TRBV12-4,.,CASSTSNSPLHF,.
TRBJ2-5,TRBD1,TRBV7-8,.,CASSTNRDRGETQYF,TGTGCCAGCAGCACAAACCGGGACAGGGGTGAGACCCAGTACTTC
TRBJ1-5,.,TRBV7-2,many,CASSLGDGSNQPQHF,TGTGCCAGCAGCCTAGGGGATGGGAGCAATCAGCCCCAGCATTTT
TRBJ2-1,TRBD2,TRBV7-2,few,CASSLVSATSGTLIIEQFF,TGTGCCAGCAGCTTAGTGTCCGCGACTAGCGGGACCTTAATCATTGAGCAGTTCTTC
TRBJ1-1,.,TRBV7-2,.,CASSLAPAGGRTEAFF,TGTGCCAGCAGCTTAGCACCCGCTGGCGGGCGCACTGAAGCTTTCTTT
TRBJ1-3,.,TRBV5-5,.,CASSLGWSSGNTIYF,TGTGCCAGCAGCTTGGGTTGGAGCTCTGGAAACACCATATATTTT
TRBJ2-3,TRBD2,TRBV19,.,CASSPAGARRTDTQYF,TGTGCCAGTAGTCCGGCGGGAGCTCGACGCACAGATACGCAGTATTTT